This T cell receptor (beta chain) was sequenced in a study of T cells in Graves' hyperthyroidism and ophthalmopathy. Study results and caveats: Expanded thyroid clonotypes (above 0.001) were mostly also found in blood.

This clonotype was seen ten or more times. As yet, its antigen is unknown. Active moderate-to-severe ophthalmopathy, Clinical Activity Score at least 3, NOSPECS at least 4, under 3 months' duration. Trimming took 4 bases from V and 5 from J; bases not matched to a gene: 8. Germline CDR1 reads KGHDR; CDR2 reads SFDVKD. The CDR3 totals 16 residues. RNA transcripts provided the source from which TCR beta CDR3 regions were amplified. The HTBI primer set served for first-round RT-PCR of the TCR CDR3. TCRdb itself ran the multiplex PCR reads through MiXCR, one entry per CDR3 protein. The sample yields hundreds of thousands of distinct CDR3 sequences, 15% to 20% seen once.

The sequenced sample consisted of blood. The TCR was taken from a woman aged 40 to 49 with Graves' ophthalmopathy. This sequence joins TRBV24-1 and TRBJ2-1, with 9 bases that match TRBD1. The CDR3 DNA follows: TGTGCCACCAGTGACCTGGACAGGGGTGGTAACAATGAGCAGTTCTTC. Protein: CATSDLDRGGNNEQFF.